Below are 2 T cell receptor beta chains sequenced from a single sample in a study of Graves' ophthalmopathy and Graves' hyperthyroidism. The study amplified TCR beta CDR3 regions using RNA transcripts. The authors performed first-round RT-PCR with HTBI primers and then a second-round multiplex PCR. TCRdb reprocessed the multiplex PCR reads via MiXCR and lists one record per CDR3 protein. The sample yields hundreds of thousands of distinct CDR3 sequences, 22% seen once. The sample was peripheral blood. Receptor source: a woman between 18 and 29 years old with stable Graves' hyperthyroidism. Some clones in this sample may be carry-over from other donors' samples.

V usage is TRBV15 and J usage is TRBJ1-2; 11 bases align to TRBD1. Trimming removed 1 base from V and 6 bases from J; junction bases left unmatched: 10. This CDR3 region has 17 residues. Germline V lookup: CDR1 LNHNV, CDR2 YYDKDF (reference sequence). CDR3 in DNA: TGTGCCACCAGCAGAGGTGGAGGACAGGGGGCTTTGGATGGCTACACCTTC. Its protein product is CATSRGGGQGALDGYTF.

This clonotype has ten or more counts. This sequence joins TRBV6-5 and TRBJ1-2; D not resolved. Germline CDR1 is MNHEY and CDR2 is SVGAGI. The CDR3 length is 14 residues. Trimming took 3 bases from V and 3 from J, leaving 11 bases between them. The CDR3 DNA reads TGTGCCAGCAGTTATAATCTCTGGGACTATGGCTACACCTTC. Protein sequence: CASSYNLWDYGYTF.